The clone carrying this T cell receptor (beta chain) was seen at least ten times. The time point was: sample taken at primary tumor resection. No cells were sorted before sequencing. The whole RNA sequenced was extracted from tumor, nontumor lung or frozen PBMC. The donors, more than 55 patients with untreated early-stage non-small cell lung cancer, provided the samples. The library protocol tagged each TCR cDNA with a unique molecular identifier. Using its own MiXCR run on the 5' RACE reads, TCRdb lists one record per CDR3 protein. The sample lists 36,000 or so distinct CDR3 sequences; 5.2% were seen once. The data derive from a study of spatial heterogeneity in lung cancer. Study as a whole: Raw reads showed each unique TCR and UMI combination turning up more than ten times on average.

The origin of this receptor is a female donor with early-stage non-small cell lung cancer. Sequencing was performed on PBMCs, taken at surgery.

CDR3 nucleotides: TGCGCCAGCAGCTTCGGACAGGGAGGTTATAATTCACCCCTCCACTTT. Its translation is CASSFGQGGYNSPLHF. V usage is TRBV5-1 and J usage is TRBJ1-6; 8 bases line up with TRBD1. Germline lookup yields CDR1 SGHRS and CDR2 YFSETQ. J gave up 4 bases and V 2 bases, and 5 bases lay outside the gene matches. This CDR3 is built from 16 residues.